The 5 T cell receptor beta chains presented below share a single source sample, sequenced in a study of shared clonotypes between healthy human individuals. Assay: immunoSEQ multiplex PCR; the TCRdb copy retains only in-frame clones and omits some. Found here are about 2.4 million clones, 85% to 95% of them singletons; the top ten hold around 0.14%. The sequenced material came from naive CD4+ T cells sorted from blood. Described subset: CD45RA+ positively selected. These receptors came from a young man in good health.

The chain uses TRBV30 and TRBJ1-1; D ambiguous. The CDR3 contains 14 residues. V lost 0 bases and J 0 bases, leaving 8 bases between the germline ends. The germline V gene has CDR1 GTSNPN and CDR2 SVGIG (reference sequence). CDR3 protein: CAWSVQGMNTEAFF. CDR3 DNA sequence: TGTGCCTGGAGTGTACAAGGGATGAACACTGAAGCTTTCTTT. The variable domain in full, completed from reference TRBV30 and TRBJ1-1, reads SQTIHQWPATLVQPVGSPLSLECTVEGTSNPNLYWYRQAAGRGLQLLFYSVGIGQISSEVPQNLSASRPQDRQFILSSKKLLLSDSGFYLCAWSVQGMNTEAFFGQGTRLTVV.

This clone was counted a single time. The chain joins TRBV7-2 to TRBJ1-6, with a weak D call TRBD1 (5 bases). Germline loops: CDR1 SGHTA, CDR2 FQGNSA. Trimming took off 0 bases at V and 5 bases at J, with 17 bases between the two ends. The CDR3 length is 18 residues. The CDR3 coding sequence is TGTGCCAGCAGCTTAGCGCAATTCCGGGGGAAGGATAATTCACCCCTCCACTTT. Protein product: CASSLAQFRGKDNSPLHF. The variable domain in full, with the rest retrieved from reference TRBV7-2 and TRBJ1-6, is GAGVSQSPSNKVTEKGKDVELRCDPISGHTALYWYRQSLGQGLEFLIYFQGNSAPDKSGLPSDRFSAERTGGSVSTLTIQRTQQEDSAVYLCASSLAQFRGKDNSPLHFGNGTRLTVT.

V gene TRBV4-1 combines with J gene TRBJ2-3; the D is unclear. Germline V gives CDR1 MGHRA, CDR2 YSYEKL. CDR3 size: 14 residues. Trimming took 1 base from V and 3 from J, leaving 8 bases between them. For the CDR3, the DNA is TGCGCCAGCAGCCAAGCAGCCGTTACAGATACGCAGTATTTT. It codes for CASSQAAVTDTQYF.

The V call is TRBV30, the J call TRBJ1-2, with D perhaps TRBD1 (6 bases). Trimming removed 2 bases from V and 0 bases from J, with 13 bases in between. The CDR3 runs 15 residues. Germline CDR1 reads GTSNPN; CDR2 reads SVGIG (reference sequence). In DNA, the CDR3 is TGTGCCTGGAGTCGAAGACAGGCCGCTAACTATGGCTACACCTTC. Its translation: CAWSRRQAANYGYTF.

The chain combines TRBV18 with TRBJ2-3; TRBD2 matches at 10 bases. The V gene's germline CDR1 is KGHSH and CDR2 LQKENI. The J segment lost 0 bases and the V segment lost 2 bases, leaving 5 bases of the junction unmatched. This CDR3 has 17 residues. The CDR3 bases are TGTGCCAGCTCACCATCTAGCGGGGGCTTTAGCACAGATACGCAGTATTTT. It codes for CASSPSSGGFSTDTQYF.